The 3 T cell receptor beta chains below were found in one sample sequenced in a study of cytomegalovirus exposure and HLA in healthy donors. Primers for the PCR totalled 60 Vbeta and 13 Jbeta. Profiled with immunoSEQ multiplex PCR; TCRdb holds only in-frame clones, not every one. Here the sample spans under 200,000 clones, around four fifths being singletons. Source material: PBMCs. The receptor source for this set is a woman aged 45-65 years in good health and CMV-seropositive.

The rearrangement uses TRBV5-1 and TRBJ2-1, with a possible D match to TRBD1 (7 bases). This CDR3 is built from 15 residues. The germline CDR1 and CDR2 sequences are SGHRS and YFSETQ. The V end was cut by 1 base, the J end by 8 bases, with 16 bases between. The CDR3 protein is CASSLWEEGAHEQFF. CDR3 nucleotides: TGCGCCAGCAGCTTGTGGGAGGAGGGGGCCCATGAGCAGTTCTTC.

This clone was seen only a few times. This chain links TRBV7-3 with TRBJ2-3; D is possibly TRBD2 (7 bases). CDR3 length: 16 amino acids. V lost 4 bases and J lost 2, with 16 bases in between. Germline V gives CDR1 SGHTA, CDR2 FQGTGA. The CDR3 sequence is CASSSLGGAFTDTQYF. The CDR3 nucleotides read TGTGCCAGCAGCTCCCTGGGGGGGGCGTTCACAGATACGCAGTATTTT.

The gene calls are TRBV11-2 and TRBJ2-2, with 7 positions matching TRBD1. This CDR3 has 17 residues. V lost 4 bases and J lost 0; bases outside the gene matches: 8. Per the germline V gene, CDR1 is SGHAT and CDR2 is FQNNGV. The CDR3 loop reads CASSYTGQTTNTGELFF. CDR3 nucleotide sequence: TGTGCCAGCAGCTATACGGGACAGACGACGAACACCGGGGAGCTGTTTTTT.